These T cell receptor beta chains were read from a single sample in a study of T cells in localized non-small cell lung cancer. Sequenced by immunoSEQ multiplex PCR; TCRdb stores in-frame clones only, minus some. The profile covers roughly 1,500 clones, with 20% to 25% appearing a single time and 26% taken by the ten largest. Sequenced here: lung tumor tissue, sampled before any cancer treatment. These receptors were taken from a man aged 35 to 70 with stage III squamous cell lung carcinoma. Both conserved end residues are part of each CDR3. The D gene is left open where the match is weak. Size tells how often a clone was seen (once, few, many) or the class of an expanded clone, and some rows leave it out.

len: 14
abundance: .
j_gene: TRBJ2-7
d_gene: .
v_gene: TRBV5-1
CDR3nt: TGCGCCAGCAGCTTGGCGCAGGGAGCCTACGAGCAGTACTTC
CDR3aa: CASSLAQGAYEQYF

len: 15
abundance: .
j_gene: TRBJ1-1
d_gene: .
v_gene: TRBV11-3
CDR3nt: TGTGCCAGCAGCTTATGGGGGGGCCTGAACACTGAAGCTTTCTTT
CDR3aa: CASSLWGGLNTEAFF

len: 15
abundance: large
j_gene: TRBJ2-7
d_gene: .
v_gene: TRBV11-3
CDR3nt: TGTGCCAGCAGCTGGGGGCTCGGGGTTTCCTACGAGCAGTACTTC
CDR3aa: CASSWGLGVSYEQYF

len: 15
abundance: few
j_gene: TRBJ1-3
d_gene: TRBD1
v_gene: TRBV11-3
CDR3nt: TGTGCCAGCAGCTCGGGACAGGGGGCTGGAAACACCATATATTTT
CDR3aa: CASSSGQGAGNTIYF

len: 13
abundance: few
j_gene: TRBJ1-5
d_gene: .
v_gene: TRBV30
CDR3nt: TGTGCCTGGAGTGTACAGGGCGATCAGCCCCAGCATTTT
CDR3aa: CAWSVQGDQPQHF

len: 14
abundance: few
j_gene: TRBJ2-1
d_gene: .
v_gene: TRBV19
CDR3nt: TGTGCCAGTAGTATAGGGGGCAGGCAGAATGAGCAGTTCTTC
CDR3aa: CASSIGGRQNEQFF

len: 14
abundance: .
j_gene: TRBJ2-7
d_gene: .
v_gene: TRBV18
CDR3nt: TGTGCCAGCTCACCTCCCGGAAGGCTCTACGAGCAGTACTTC
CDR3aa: CASSPPGRLYEQYF

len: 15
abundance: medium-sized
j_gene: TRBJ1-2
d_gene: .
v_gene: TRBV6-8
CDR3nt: TGTGCCAGCAGCCCGGGACACTATTTCTCCTATGGCTACACCTTC
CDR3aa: CASSPGHYFSYGYTF

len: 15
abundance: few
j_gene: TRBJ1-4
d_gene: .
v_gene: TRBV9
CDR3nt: TGTGCCAGCAGTACAGGCGGTGCAACTAATGAAAAACTGTTTTTT
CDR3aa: CASSTGGATNEKLFF

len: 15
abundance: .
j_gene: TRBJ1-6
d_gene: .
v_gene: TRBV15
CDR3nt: TGTGCCACCAGCAGAGAACAGGGTAGTTATTCACCCCTCCACTTT
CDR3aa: CATSREQGSYSPLHF

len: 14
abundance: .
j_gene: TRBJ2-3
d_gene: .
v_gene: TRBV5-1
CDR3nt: TGCGCCAGCAGCCATCTTCCCCGCACAGATACGCAGTATTTT
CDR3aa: CASSHLPRTDTQYF

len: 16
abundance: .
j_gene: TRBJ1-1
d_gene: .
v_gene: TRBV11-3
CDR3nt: TGTGCCAGCAGCTTACCCCCATCGACAGGGAACACTGAAGCTTTCTTT
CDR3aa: CASSLPPSTGNTEAFF

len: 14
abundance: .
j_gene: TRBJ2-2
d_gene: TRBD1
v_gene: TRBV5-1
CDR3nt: TGCGCCAGCAGCGGGACAGGGCGCACCGGGGAGCTGTTTTTT
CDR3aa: CASSGTGRTGELFF

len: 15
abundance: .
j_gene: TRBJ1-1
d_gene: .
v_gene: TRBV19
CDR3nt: TGTGCCAGTAGACCAAGACAGGCGATGAACACTGAAGCTTTCTTT
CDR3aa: CASRPRQAMNTEAFF

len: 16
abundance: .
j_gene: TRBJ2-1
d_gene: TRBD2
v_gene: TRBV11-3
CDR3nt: TGTGCCAGCAGCACTAAACTAGCGGGAGGGCCAGGCGAGCAGTTCTTC
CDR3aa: CASSTKLAGGPGEQFF

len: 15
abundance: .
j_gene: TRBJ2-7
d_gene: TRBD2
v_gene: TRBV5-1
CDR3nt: TGCGCCAGCAGCTTGTCCCCTAGCGGGGACGGGGAGCAGTACTTC
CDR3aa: CASSLSPSGDGEQYF

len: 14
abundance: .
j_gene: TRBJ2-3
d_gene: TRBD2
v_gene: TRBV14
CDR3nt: TGTGCCAGCAGACTAGCGGGAGCAACAGATACGCAGTATTTT
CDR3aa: CASRLAGATDTQYF

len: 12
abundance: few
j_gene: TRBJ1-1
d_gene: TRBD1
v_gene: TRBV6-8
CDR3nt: TGTGCCATCACACAGGGGAGCACTGAAGCTTTCTTT
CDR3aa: CAITQGSTEAFF

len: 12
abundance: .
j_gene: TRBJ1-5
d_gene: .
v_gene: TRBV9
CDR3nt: TGTGCCAGCAGTGGTTCCCTCCTCCCCCAGCATTTT
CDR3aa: CASSGSLLPQHF

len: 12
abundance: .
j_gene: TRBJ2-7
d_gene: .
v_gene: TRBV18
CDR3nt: TGTGCCAGCTCACCACTCACAGGGGAGCAGTACTTC
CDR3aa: CASSPLTGEQYF

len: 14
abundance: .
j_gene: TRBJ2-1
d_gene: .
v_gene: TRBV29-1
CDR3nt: TGCAGCGCCCTGGGGGGGGCCGCCTACAATGAGCAGTTCTTC
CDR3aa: CSALGGAAYNEQFF

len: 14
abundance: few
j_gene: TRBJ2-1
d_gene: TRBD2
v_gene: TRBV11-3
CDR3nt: TGTGCCAGCAGGCAAGCGGGGGGCTCCAATGAGCAGTTCTTC
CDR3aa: CASRQAGGSNEQFF

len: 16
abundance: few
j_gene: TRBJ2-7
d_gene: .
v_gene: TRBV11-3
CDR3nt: TGTGCCAGCGGTCTCCAAGTTAGGGGTCTCTCCTACGAGCAGTACTTC
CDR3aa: CASGLQVRGLSYEQYF

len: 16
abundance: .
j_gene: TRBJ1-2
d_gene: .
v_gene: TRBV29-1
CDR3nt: TGCAGCGTTGAATGGGCGGGTAGGGGGGTTAACTATGGCTACACCTTC
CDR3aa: CSVEWAGRGVNYGYTF

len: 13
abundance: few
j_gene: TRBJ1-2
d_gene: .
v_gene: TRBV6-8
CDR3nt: TGTGCCAGCACCAACGGGGGGGACTATGGCTACACCTTC
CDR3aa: CASTNGGDYGYTF

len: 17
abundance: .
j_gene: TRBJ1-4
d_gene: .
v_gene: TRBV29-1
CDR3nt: TGCAGCGCTCGAGCGAGGGGCTCGAAGCGGGCTAATGAAAAACTGTTTTTT
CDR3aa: CSARARGSKRANEKLFF

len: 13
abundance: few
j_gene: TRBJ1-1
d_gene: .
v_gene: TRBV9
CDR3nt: TGTGCCAGCAGCGCCCCCAGGGACTCCCAAGCTTTCTTT
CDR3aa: CASSAPRDSQAFF

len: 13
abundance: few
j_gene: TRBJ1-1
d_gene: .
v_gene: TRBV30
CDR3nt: TGTGCCTGGAGTGTAGGGGGTTATGATGAAGCTTTCTTT
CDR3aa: CAWSVGGYDEAFF

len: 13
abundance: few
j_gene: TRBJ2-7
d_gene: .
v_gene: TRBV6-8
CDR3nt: TGTGCCAGCACCCCTCGGGCCGCCCACGAGCAGTACTTC
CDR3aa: CASTPRAAHEQYF

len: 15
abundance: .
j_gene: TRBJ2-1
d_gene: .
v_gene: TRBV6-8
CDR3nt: TGTGCCAGCCTCTTTAAAAGGGGAAAGTACAATGAGCAGTTCTTC
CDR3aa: CASLFKRGKYNEQFF

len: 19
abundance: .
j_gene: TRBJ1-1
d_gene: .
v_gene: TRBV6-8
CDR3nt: TGTGCCAGCAGCGAAAAGGGACCATTACACAGGGCTGGGTACACTGAAGCTTTCTTT
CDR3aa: CASSEKGPLHRAGYTEAFF

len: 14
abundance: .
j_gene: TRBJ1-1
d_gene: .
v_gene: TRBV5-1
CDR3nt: TGCGCCAGCAGCTTGAGCGGGCTGAACACTGAAGCTTTCTTT
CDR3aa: CASSLSGLNTEAFF

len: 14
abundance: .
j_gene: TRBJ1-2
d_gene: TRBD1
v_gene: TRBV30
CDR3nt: TGTGCCTGGACCATCTGGACAGGGGTGAAAGGCTACACCTTC
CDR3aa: CAWTIWTGVKGYTF

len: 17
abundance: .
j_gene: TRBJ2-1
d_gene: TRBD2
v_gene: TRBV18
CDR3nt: TGTGCCAGCTCACCACCAGGACTAGCGGGGGACCACAATGAGCAGTTCTTC
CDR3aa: CASSPPGLAGDHNEQFF

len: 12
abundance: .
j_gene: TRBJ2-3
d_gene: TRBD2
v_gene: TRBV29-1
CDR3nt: TGCAGCGTTGAAGATAGCGGGGATACGCAGTATTTT
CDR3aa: CSVEDSGDTQYF

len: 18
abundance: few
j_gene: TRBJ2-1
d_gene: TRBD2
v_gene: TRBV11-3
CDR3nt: TGTGCCAGCAGCTCACCGGGACTAGCGGGAGGGAGCTACAATGAGCAGTTCTTC
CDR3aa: CASSSPGLAGGSYNEQFF

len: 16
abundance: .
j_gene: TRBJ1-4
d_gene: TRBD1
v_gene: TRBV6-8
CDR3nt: TGTGCCAGCAGTCGACAGGGGGGGGCAACTAATGAAAAACTGTTTTTT
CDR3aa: CASSRQGGATNEKLFF

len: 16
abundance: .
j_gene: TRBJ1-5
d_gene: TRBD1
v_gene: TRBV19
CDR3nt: TGTGCCAGTAGTATCCAAGCAGGACAGGGGAGACAGCCCCAGCATTTT
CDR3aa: CASSIQAGQGRQPQHF

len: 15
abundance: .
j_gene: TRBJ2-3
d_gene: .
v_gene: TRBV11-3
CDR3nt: TGTGCCAGCAGCTCCGGAGGTAGAAGCACAGATACGCAGTATTTT
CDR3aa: CASSSGGRSTDTQYF

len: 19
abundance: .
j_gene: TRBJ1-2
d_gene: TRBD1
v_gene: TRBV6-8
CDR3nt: TGTGCCAGCAGTTCCTCTGTGGCCCCCAACAGGGGTTTAAACTATGGCTACACCTTC
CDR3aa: CASSSSVAPNRGLNYGYTF

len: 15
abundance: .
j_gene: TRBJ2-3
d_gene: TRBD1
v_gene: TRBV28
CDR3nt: TGTGCCAGCAGTATTCCGGGACAGGGCACAGATACGCAGTATTTT
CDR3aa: CASSIPGQGTDTQYF